What follows are 20 T cell receptor beta chains derived from one specimen sequenced in a study of T cells in Graves' hyperthyroidism and ophthalmopathy. RNA transcripts provided the source from which TCR beta CDR3 regions were amplified. An initial round of RT-PCR targeting the TCR CDR3 relied on the HTBI primer set. Using its own MiXCR run on the multiplex PCR reads, TCRdb lists one record per CDR3 protein. This sample carries 500,000 to 600,000 distinct CDR3 sequences, roughly 46% of them seen once, and the ten largest clones take 15% to 20%. What was sequenced was peripheral blood or thyroid tissue (not recorded which). The receptors were sampled from an adult woman with Graves' disease, either hyperthyroidism or ophthalmopathy (not recorded which).

Many counts were recorded for this clonotype. The J gene is TRBJ1-1, the V gene TRBV28; TRBD1 is a possible D gene (5 bases). Germline CDR1 and CDR2: MDHEN and SYDVKM. Trimming stripped 6 bases from V and 0 bases from J, with 14 bases between. This CDR3 is 15 amino acids long. CDR3 amino acids: CASRLSGGMNTEAFF. The CDR3 DNA is TGTGCCAGCAGACTGAGCGGGGGGATGAACACTGAAGCTTTCTTT.

CDR3 sequence reads: CASSPASNQPQHF. The CDR3 nucleotides are TGTGCCAGCAGCCCAGCCTCCAATCAGCCCCAGCATTTT. The chain recombines TRBV7-2 with TRBJ1-5; D ambiguous. The germline V gene encodes CDR1 SGHTA and CDR2 FQGNSA. CDR3 length equals 13 residues. The V and J ends lost 5 bases and 3 bases respectively, with 8 bases between them.

In this sample, this clonotype turned up many times. The chain carries TRBV20-1 and TRBJ1-2; TRBD1 agrees at 8 bases. Germline loops: CDR1 DFQATT, CDR2 SNEGSKA (reference sequence). V trimming: 3 bases; J trimming: 3 bases; junction bases outside the gene matches: 6. The CDR3 loop spans 14 amino acids. CDR3 sequence: CSASVRDRHYGYTF. CDR3 DNA: TGCAGTGCTAGTGTCCGGGACAGGCACTATGGCTACACCTTC.

Remarks on this clonotype: The CDR3 carries no conserved terminal phenylalanine or tryptophan, so it likely arises from a read error. It is unclear where the CDR3 begins or ends on the DNA, so no DNA is shown, and the CDR3 is as TCRdb lists it. The V gene is TRBV2, the J gene TRBJ1-4; TRBD1, the table's D call, was not compared with the DNA. Germline assignment: CDR1 SNHLY and CDR2 FYNNEI. The CDR3 extends over 9 residues, inclusive of both ends. CDR3 protein: CASRGGSTG.

This clonotype was counted a single time. The gene calls are TRBV29-1 and TRBJ1-5; TRBD1 is a possible D gene (5 bases). Germline CDR1 reads SQVTM; CDR2 reads ANQGSEA. The CDR3 is 13 residues long. The CDR3 loop reads CSFQAGSGQPQHF. As DNA, the CDR3 is TGCAGTTTCCAGGCAGGGTCTGGGCAGCCCCAGCATTTT.

This clonotype is a singleton in its sample. The V gene is TRBV15, the J gene TRBJ1-4; D unresolved. V was cut by 0 bases and J by 1 base, with 9 bases left in between. Looked up from germline, CDR1 is LNHNV and CDR2 is YYDKDF (reference sequence). The CDR3 contains 16 residues. CDR3 nucleotide sequence: TGTGCCACCAGCAGAGATCCAGGCGGAACTAATGAAAAACTGTTTTTT. Translating it yields CATSRDPGGTNEKLFF.

The V and J genes are TRBV12-3 or TRBV12-4 and TRBJ1-4, with TRBD1 identical over 7 bases. The trim removed 6 bases at V and 5 bases at J, leaving 9 bases unmatched. The CDR3 is 15 amino acids. CDR3 bases: TGTGCCAGCAGACCCCGACAGGGCAACAATGAAAAACTGTTTTTT. Translated: CASRPRQGNNEKLFF.

This clonotype appeared a few times. One end of the junction does not line up with germline, which may come from a read error. The V gene is TRBV30, the J gene TRBJ1-2, with 11 bases fitting TRBD1. Germline CDR1 is GTSNPN and CDR2 is SVGIG (reference sequence). The CDR3 totals 13 residues. CDR3 DNA sequence: TGTGCCTGGAGAGGACAGGGGGCCTATGGCTACGCCTTC. Amino acid sequence: CAWRGQGAYGYAF.

Only a few counts were recorded for this clonotype. V is TRBV10-3 and J is TRBJ2-5, with 8 bases lining up with TRBD2. The CDR3 loop spans 16 amino acids. The V and J ends lost 2 bases and 2 bases, in that order; junction bases with no gene match: 7. Germline CDR1 and CDR2: ENHRY and SYGVKD. The CDR3 here is CAISEGLGGGQETQYF. For the CDR3, the DNA is TGTGCCATCAGTGAGGGTCTCGGGGGGGGGCAAGAGACCCAGTACTTC.

This clonotype was recorded many times. The CDR3 reads CSAPGGDTEAFF. CDR3 in DNA: TGCAGTGCCCCCGGTGGAGACACTGAAGCTTTCTTT. The chain employs TRBV20-1 and TRBJ1-1; D gene uncertain. CDR1 DFQATT and CDR2 SNEGSKA come from the germline V gene (reference sequence). The CDR3 is made up of 12 amino acids. Trimming took 6 bases from V and 3 from J, leaving 11 bases between them.

In its sample, this clonotype was seen many times. This chain joins TRBV12-3 or TRBV12-4 and TRBJ1-2; TRBD1 might be the D (5 bases). Trimming left V 4 bases short and J 1 base short, with 10 bases between. This CDR3 spans 14 amino acids. In nucleotides, the CDR3 is TGTGCCAGCAGTTGGGCAGGGCTTAACTATGGCTACACCTTC. As protein: CASSWAGLNYGYTF.

This clonotype was counted ten times or more. The chain uses TRBV5-1 and TRBJ1-1; a possible D gene is TRBD1 (5 bases). Germline CDR1 reads SGHRS; CDR2 reads YFSETQ. CDR3 size: 13 residues. The ends were cut back, 3 bases at V and 6 bases at J, with 12 bases in the middle. CDR3 residues: CASSYQGSSEAFF. In nucleotides, the CDR3 is TGCGCCAGCAGCTATCAGGGTTCCTCTGAAGCTTTCTTT.

The gene calls are TRBV5-1 and TRBJ2-2, with D perhaps TRBD2 (6 bases). The CDR3 is 14 residues long. V was clipped by 7 bases and J by 5 bases, with 15 bases between them. The V gene's germline CDR1 is SGHRS and CDR2 YFSETQ. For the CDR3, the DNA is TGCGCCAGCGCGGGAAGCAGGGTAACCGGGGAGCTGTTTTTT. Translating it yields CASAGSRVTGELFF.

This clonotype was detected many times. The V and J genes are TRBV19 and TRBJ2-7; 12 nucleotides agree with TRBD2. The CDR3 covers 14 residues. Germline V gene sequence: CDR1 LNHDA, CDR2 SQIVND (reference sequence). Trimming cost V 10 bases and J 0 bases; bases outside gene matches: 4. The CDR3 bases are TGTGCCACCCAGACTAGCGGGAGCTCCTACGAGCAGTACTTC. Translated, it gives CATQTSGSSYEQYF. Full variable domain (missing parts from reference TRBV19 and TRBJ2-7): DGGITQSPKYLFRKEGQNVTLSCEQNLNHDAMYWYRQDPGQGLRLIYYSQIVNDFQKGDIAEGYSVSREKKESFPLTVTSAQKNPTAFYLCATQTSGSSYEQYFGPGTRLTVT.

Turning to this clonotype: One junction end does not reproduce the germline sequence, and a read error may be involved. The V and J genes are TRBV14 and TRBJ2-6, with no clear D. CDR3 size: 11 residues. CDR1 and CDR2 from the germline V gene are SGHDN and FVKESK. In DNA, the CDR3 is TGTGCCAGCAGCCAAAGGCACACTGAAGCTTTC. It is translated as CASSQRHTEAF. The full variable domain, rest sourced from reference TRBV14 and TRBJ2-6, is EAGVTQFPSHSVIEKGQTVTLRCDPISGHDNLYWYRRVMGKEIKFLLHFVKESKQDESGMPNNRFLAERTGGTYSTLKVQPAELEDSGVYFCASSQRHTEAFGAGSRLTVL.

V and J are TRBV10-1 and TRBJ2-7; possibly TRBD2 for D (6 bases). CDR1 WNHNN and CDR2 SYGVQD come from the germline V gene (reference sequence). The V end lost 5 bases, the J end lost 4 bases, and 15 bases lay between the germline ends. The CDR3 extends over 14 amino acids. The CDR3, as DNA: TGCGCCAGCAGTCGAGCGGTTGGAGGGTACGAGCAGTACTTC. Its protein is CASSRAVGGYEQYF.

About this clonotype: Mismatch with germline at one junction end may stem from a read error. The chain employs TRBV6-4 and TRBJ1-3, with D possibly TRBD1 on 5 matching bases. The CDR3 totals 17 residues. Germline values: CDR1 MRHNA, CDR2 SNTAGT. CDR3: CASSDLRDRLSGNTVYF. CDR3 nucleotide sequence: TGTGCCAGCAGTGACCTTCGGGACCGTCTCTCTGGAAACACCGTATATTTT.

This clonotype was found many times. The gene calls are TRBV10-3 and TRBJ2-6; D is possibly TRBD2 (5 bases). This CDR3 contains 16 residues. CDR1 and CDR2 from the germline V gene are ENHRY and SYGVKD. Trimming removed 4 bases at V and 1 base at J, with 11 bases between. The CDR3 is CAISVGVVSGANVLTF. The CDR3 nucleotides are TGTGCCATCAGTGTCGGGGTAGTTTCTGGGGCCAACGTCCTGACTTTC.

The chain uses TRBV5-1 and TRBJ2-7; the match to TRBD2 covers 7 bases. The V and J ends lost 0 bases and 3 bases, in that order; junction bases with no gene match: 6. The CDR3 spans 15 residues. Looked up from germline, CDR1 is SGHRS and CDR2 is YFSETQ. Here the CDR3 reads CASSLAAGRNYEQYF. CDR3 nucleotides: TGCGCCAGCAGCTTGGCGGCCGGGAGGAACTACGAGCAGTACTTC.

This clonotype was counted ten times or more. The chain combines TRBV7-2 with TRBJ2-7; no clear D gene. Trimming cost V 4 bases and J 5 bases, with 9 bases left between them. The CDR3 has 12 amino acids. The germline gives CDR1 SGHTA, CDR2 FQGNSA. The CDR3 nucleotides are TGTGCCAGCAGCTCGCGTAGTAACGAGCAGTACTTC. This encodes CASSSRSNEQYF.